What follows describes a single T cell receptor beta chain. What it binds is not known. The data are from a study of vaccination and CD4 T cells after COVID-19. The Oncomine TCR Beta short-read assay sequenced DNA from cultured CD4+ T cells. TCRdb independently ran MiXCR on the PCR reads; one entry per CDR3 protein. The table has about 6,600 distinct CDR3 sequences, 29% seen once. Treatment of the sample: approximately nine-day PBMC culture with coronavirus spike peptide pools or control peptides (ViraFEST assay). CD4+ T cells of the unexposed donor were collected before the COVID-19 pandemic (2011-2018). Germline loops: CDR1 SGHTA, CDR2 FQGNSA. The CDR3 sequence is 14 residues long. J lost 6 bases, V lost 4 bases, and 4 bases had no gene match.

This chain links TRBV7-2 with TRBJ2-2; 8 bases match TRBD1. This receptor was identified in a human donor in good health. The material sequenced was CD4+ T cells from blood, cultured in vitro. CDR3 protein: CASSSQGVAGELFF. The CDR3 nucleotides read TGTGCCAGCAGCTCACAGGGGGTTGCCGGGGAGCTGTTTTTT.